This T cell receptor (beta chain) was identified in a study of spatial heterogeneity in lung cancer. In the study overall: Donation came from some 72 patients with untreated early-stage non-small cell lung cancer. There were, on average, more than 9.5 raw-read appearances for each unique TCR and UMI combination.

TCRdb independently ran MiXCR on the 5' RACE reads; one entry per CDR3 protein. The sample lists 85,000 to 100,000 distinct CDR3 sequences, around 19% occurring once. As to time point: blood at routine non-recurrence follow-up after resection. Unsorted whole RNA of tumor, nontumor lung or frozen PBMC was sequenced. This CDR3 is 16 amino acids long. The V gene's germline CDR1 is LGHNA and CDR2 YSLEER. Trimming left V 2 bases short and J 5 bases short, with 16 bases between. This clonotype occurred a few times. V is TRBV4-3 and J is TRBJ2-1, with D possibly being TRBD2 (5 bases). The TCR sequence derives from a male donor with early-stage non-small cell lung cancer. The input for sequencing was PBMCs, taken at follow-up. The DNA of the CDR3 is TGCGCCAGCAGCCAACACCCCGCGGGCACTAACAATGAGCAGTTCTTC. Translating gives CASSQHPAGTNNEQFF.